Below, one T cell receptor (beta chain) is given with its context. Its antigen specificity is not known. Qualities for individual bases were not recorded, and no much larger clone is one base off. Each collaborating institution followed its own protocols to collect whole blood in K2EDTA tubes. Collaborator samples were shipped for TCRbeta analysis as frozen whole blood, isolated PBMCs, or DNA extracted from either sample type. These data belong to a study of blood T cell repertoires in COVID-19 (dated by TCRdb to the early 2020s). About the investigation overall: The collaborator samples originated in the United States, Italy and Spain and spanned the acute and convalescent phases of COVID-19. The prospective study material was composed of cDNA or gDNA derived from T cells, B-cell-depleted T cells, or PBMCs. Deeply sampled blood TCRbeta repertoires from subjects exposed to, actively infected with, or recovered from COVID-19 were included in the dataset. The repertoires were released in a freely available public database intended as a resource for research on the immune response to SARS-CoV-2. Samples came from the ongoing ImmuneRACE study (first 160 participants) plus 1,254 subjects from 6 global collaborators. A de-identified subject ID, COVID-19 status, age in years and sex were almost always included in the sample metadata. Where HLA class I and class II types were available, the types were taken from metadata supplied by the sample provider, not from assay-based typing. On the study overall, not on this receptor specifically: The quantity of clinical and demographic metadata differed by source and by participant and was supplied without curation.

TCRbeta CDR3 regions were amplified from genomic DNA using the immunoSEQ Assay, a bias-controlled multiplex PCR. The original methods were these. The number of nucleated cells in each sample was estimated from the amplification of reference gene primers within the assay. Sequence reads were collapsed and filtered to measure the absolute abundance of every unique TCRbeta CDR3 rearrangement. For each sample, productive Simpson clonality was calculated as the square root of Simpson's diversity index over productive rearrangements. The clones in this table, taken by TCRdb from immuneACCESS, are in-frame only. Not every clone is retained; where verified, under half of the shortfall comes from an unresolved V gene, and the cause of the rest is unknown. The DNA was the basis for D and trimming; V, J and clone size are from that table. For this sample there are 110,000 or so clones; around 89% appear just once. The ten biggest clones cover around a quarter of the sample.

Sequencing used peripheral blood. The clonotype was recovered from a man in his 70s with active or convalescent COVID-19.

The CDR3 protein sequence reads: CASSTLGQPNTEAFF. Read as DNA, the sequence is TGTGCCAGTAGTACCTTGGGACAGCCGAACACTGAAGCTTTCTTT. Here the chain combines TRBV19 and TRBJ1-1, with 7 junctional bases fitting TRBD1. V lost 4 bases and J lost 1 base, and the count of bases not matched to a germline gene is 6. As encoded in the germline V gene (reference sequence), CDR1 is LNHDA while CDR2 is SQIVND. There are 15 amino acids in the CDR3, from cysteine to phenylalanine inclusive. Just CDR3 DNA is preserved here, 45 bases in frame from base 1. The entire variable domain, with the stretches around the CDR3 drawn from the reference TRBV19 and TRBJ1-1 proteins, is DGGITQSPKYLFRKEGQNVTLSCEQNLNHDAMYWYRQDPGQGLRLIYYSQIVNDFQKGDIAEGYSVSREKKESFPLTVTSAQKNPTAFYLCASSTLGQPNTEAFFGQGTRLTVV.